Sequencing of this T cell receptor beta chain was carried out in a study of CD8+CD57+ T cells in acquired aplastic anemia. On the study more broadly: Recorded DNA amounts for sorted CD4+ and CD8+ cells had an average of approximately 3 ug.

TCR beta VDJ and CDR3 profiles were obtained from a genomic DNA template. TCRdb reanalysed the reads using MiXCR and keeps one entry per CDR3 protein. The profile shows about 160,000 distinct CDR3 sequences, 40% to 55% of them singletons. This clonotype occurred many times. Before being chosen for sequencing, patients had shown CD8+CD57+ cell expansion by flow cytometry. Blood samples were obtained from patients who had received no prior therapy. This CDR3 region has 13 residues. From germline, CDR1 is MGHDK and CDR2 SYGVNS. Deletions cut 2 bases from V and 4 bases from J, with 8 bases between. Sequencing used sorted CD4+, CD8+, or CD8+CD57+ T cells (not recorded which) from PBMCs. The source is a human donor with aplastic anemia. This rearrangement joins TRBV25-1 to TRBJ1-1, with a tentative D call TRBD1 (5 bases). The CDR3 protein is CASSEGGFTEAFF. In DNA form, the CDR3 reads TGTGCCAGCAGTGAAGGGGGGTTCACTGAAGCTTTCTTT.